The 25 T cell receptor beta chains below all came from one sample that was sequenced in a study of cytomegalovirus exposure and HLA in healthy donors. Primers: 60 Vbeta forward and 13 Jbeta reverse. Assay used: immunoSEQ multiplex PCR; TCRdb lists only in-frame clones, some missing. The sample gives about 190,000 clones, around 67% of which show up once; 2.5% to 3.5% is in the top ten. The specimen was PBMCs. Every receptor here comes from a woman aged 25-40 years in good health and CMV-seropositive.

In nucleotides, the CDR3 is TGTGCCAGCAGCCGCCTCGGACTAGCGGACAATGAGCAGTTCTTC. Residues: CASSRLGLADNEQFF. The gene calls are TRBV14 and TRBJ2-1, with 10 positions matching TRBD2. CDR1 is SGHDN, CDR2 FVKESK, per germline. Trimming took 4 bases from V and 5 from J; bases not matched to a gene: 5. This CDR3 spans 15 amino acids.

The chain is built from TRBV5-4 and TRBJ2-3; 9 nucleotides line up with TRBD2. Trimming cost V 8 bases and J 1 base; bases outside gene matches: 5. The CDR3 spans 14 residues. Per germline, CDR1 SGHNT and CDR2 YYREEE (reference sequence). The CDR3 nucleotides are TGTGCCAGTAGAAGGACTAGCGGCACAGATACGCAGTATTTT. Translated: CASRRTSGTDTQYF.

The chain combines TRBV27 with TRBJ1-1; a weak D match, TRBD1 (5 bases). The CDR3 is 14 residues long. The ends were cut back, 6 bases at V and 2 bases at J, with 13 bases in the middle. The germline gives CDR1 MNHEY, CDR2 SMNVEV (reference sequence). CDR3 sequence: CASRGRDQNTEAFF. The CDR3 coding sequence is TGTGCCAGCAGGGGGCGGGACCAAAACACTGAAGCTTTCTTT.

This clone was seen a handful of times. The CDR3 DNA follows: TGTGCCACCAGCAGAGACACAGGGACGGCGCAGACCCAGTACTTC. It specifies CATSRDTGTAQTQYF. The chain has TRBV15 and TRBJ2-5; D is perhaps TRBD1 (6 bases). The germline V and J ends were trimmed by 0 bases and 6 bases, with 14 bases remaining between them. CDR1 LNHNV and CDR2 YYDKDF come from the germline V gene (reference sequence). The CDR3 spans 15 residues.

The chain uses TRBV5-4 and TRBJ2-7; 11 bases are shared with TRBD2. V shed 0 bases, J shed 5 bases, and the junction held 10 bases outside the gene matches. CDR3 size: 17 residues. Germline V gene sequence: CDR1 SGHNT, CDR2 YYREEE (reference sequence). The CDR3 loop is CASSLVKLAGVPNEQYF. The CDR3 DNA is TGTGCCAGCAGCTTGGTCAAACTAGCGGGAGTTCCCAACGAGCAGTACTTC.

The V gene is TRBV27, the J gene TRBJ2-5; TRBD2 matches 7 bases. The V gene end was trimmed by 1 base and the J gene end by 3 bases; junction bases not matched to a gene: 2. Germline assignment: CDR1 MNHEY and CDR2 SMNVEV (reference sequence). This CDR3 region has 14 residues. CDR3 in amino acids: CASSLLAGEETQYF. The CDR3 region has the DNA TGTGCCAGCAGTTTATTAGCGGGTGAAGAGACCCAGTACTTC.

The chain combines TRBV5-1 with TRBJ2-7; 11 bases are a match to TRBD2. Germline assignment: CDR1 SGHRS and CDR2 YFSETQ. The ends lost 0 bases at V and 4 bases at J; junction bases unmatched: 3. The CDR3 covers 15 residues. CDR3 nucleotide sequence: TGCGCCAGCAGCTTGGCCGGGACTAGCGGATACGAGCAGTACTTC. Amino acid sequence: CASSLAGTSGYEQYF.

The CDR3 region is CASSYLAGGAGEQFF. In DNA form, the CDR3 reads TGTGCCAGCAGTTATCTAGCGGGGGGGGCAGGTGAGCAGTTCTTC. The V and J genes are TRBV6-5 and TRBJ2-1, with 12 bases that match TRBD2. The CDR3 is 15 amino acids. Germline CDR1 MNHEY, CDR2 SVGAGI. Unmatched junction bases numbered 6, after V lost 3 bases and J lost 9 bases.

This clone was picked up one time. This sequence joins TRBV30 and TRBJ2-4; TRBD2 agrees at 8 bases. This CDR3 has 15 residues. Germline values: CDR1 GTSNPN, CDR2 SVGIG (reference sequence). Unmatched junction bases numbered 8, after V lost 4 bases and J lost 3 bases. CDR3 sequence reads: CAWKASGSVKNIQYF. The CDR3 DNA follows: TGTGCCTGGAAGGCTAGCGGGTCCGTCAAAAACATTCAGTACTTC.

This rearrangement joins TRBV5-4 to TRBJ1-3; 8 nucleotides align to TRBD1. CDR1 is SGHNT, CDR2 YYREEE, per germline (reference sequence). Trimming removed 4 bases from V and 2 bases from J; junction bases left unmatched: 11. The CDR3 has 17 amino acids. CDR3 nucleotide sequence: TGTGCCAGCAGCCCTGGACAGGGAACCCGCCCTGGAAACACCATATATTTT. This codes for CASSPGQGTRPGNTIYF.

The J gene is TRBJ2-4, the V gene TRBV27; 11 nucleotides align to TRBD1. Per the germline V gene, CDR1 is MNHEY and CDR2 is SMNVEV (reference sequence). This CDR3 is 16 amino acids long. Trimming removed 5 bases from V and 6 bases from J; junction bases left unmatched: 9. CDR3 sequence: CASSPRTGGGGNIQYF. In DNA, the CDR3 is TGTGCCAGCAGTCCGCGGACAGGGGGCGGAGGAAACATTCAGTACTTC.

J is TRBJ2-1 and V is TRBV7-9, with a possible D match to TRBD2 (5 bases). This CDR3 is 15 amino acids long. Deletions cut 1 base from V and 0 bases from J, with 7 bases between. In germline, CDR1 is SEHNR, CDR2 FQNEAQ (reference sequence). This CDR3 reads CASSLVGSSYNEQFF. CDR3 DNA: TGTGCCAGCAGCTTAGTTGGGAGCTCCTACAATGAGCAGTTCTTC.

V usage is TRBV6-5 and J usage is TRBJ2-7, with 7 bases fitting TRBD1. The CDR3 is 16 residues long. J was trimmed by 2 bases and V by 2 bases; bases with no gene match: 9. Per germline, CDR1 MNHEY and CDR2 SVGAGI. The CDR3 loop reads CASSYVVGTATYEQYF. The CDR3 DNA reads as TGTGCCAGCAGTTACGTCGTCGGGACAGCCACCTACGAGCAGTACTTC.

J is TRBJ1-2 and V is TRBV6-4; TRBD1 might be the D (6 bases). In germline, CDR1 is MRHNA, CDR2 SNTAGT. This CDR3 has 13 amino acids. Here the CDR3 reads CAQPLRGAEGYTF. DNA for the CDR3: TGTGCTCAGCCTCTCAGGGGCGCGGAGGGCTACACCTTC.

Details on this clone: Additional DNA sequences in this sample encode the identical CDR3. V is TRBV7-9 and J is TRBJ2-1; TRBD2 aligns across 9 bases. V dropped 5 bases and J dropped 2; count of bases not matched to a gene: 7. This CDR3 contains 16 residues. Germline loops: CDR1 SEHNR, CDR2 FQNEAQ (reference sequence). CDR3 bases: TGTGCCAGCAGCATCGTAGCGGGAGTACCCTACAATGAGCAGTTCTTC. Its protein product is CASSIVAGVPYNEQFF.

The rearrangement uses TRBV28 and TRBJ1-4; TRBD1 is a possible D gene (6 bases). The V gene lost 7 bases and the J gene lost 0 bases, with 12 bases spanning the gap. This CDR3 spans 15 amino acids. Germline CDR1 reads MDHEN; CDR2 reads SYDVKM. The CDR3 here is CASNLAGATNEKLFF. The DNA for the CDR3 is TGTGCCAGCAACCTCGCAGGGGCAACTAATGAAAAACTGTTTTTT. Combining the CDR3 with reference TRBV28 and TRBJ1-4 gives the whole variable domain DVKVTQSSRYLVKRTGEKVFLECVQDMDHENMFWYRQDPGLGLRLIYFSYDVKMKEKGDIPEGYSVSREKKERFSLILESASTNQTSMYLCASNLAGATNEKLFFGSGTQLSVL.

The rearrangement uses TRBV7-9 and TRBJ2-3; D not resolved. In germline, CDR1 is SEHNR, CDR2 FQNEAQ (reference sequence). Trimming stripped 5 bases from V and 5 bases from J, with 11 bases between. The CDR3 length is 13 residues. The CDR3 is CASSPIRVDTQYF. The CDR3, as DNA: TGTGCCAGCAGCCCGATACGGGTAGATACGCAGTATTTT.

The V gene is TRBV6-1, the J gene TRBJ2-7, with D hard to call. V lost 8 bases, J lost 2 bases, and 13 bases lay in between. This CDR3 has 13 residues. Germline assignment: CDR1 MNHNS and CDR2 SASEGT. CDR3 nucleotide sequence: TGTGCCAGCTCGAAAGAGGCCGCCTACGAGCAGTACTTC. Its translation: CASSKEAAYEQYF.

V usage is TRBV27 and J usage is TRBJ1-6, with D tentatively TRBD1 (5 bases). Germline lookup yields CDR1 MNHEY and CDR2 SMNVEV (reference sequence). The length of the CDR3 is 13 residues. The V end lost 5 bases, the J end lost 6 bases, and 8 bases lay between the germline ends. The CDR3 loop is CASSAQGNSPLHF. The DNA for the CDR3 is TGTGCCAGCAGTGCTCAGGGTAATTCACCCCTCCACTTT.

The V call is TRBV28, the J call TRBJ2-3; the match to TRBD2 covers 14 bases. The CDR3 contains 19 residues. Per germline, CDR1 MDHEN and CDR2 SYDVKM. With V trimmed by 5 bases and J by 3 bases, 13 bases remained unmatched. Written as DNA, the CDR3 is TGTGCCAGCAGTCCTATTGGGACTAGCGGGAGTAAAGGAACAGATACGCAGTATTTT. It translates to CASSPIGTSGSKGTDTQYF.

V usage is TRBV13 and J usage is TRBJ2-5; tentative D call: TRBD2 (5 bases). The germline V gene has CDR1 PRHDT and CDR2 FYEKMQ (reference sequence). Trimming pared 5 bases from V and 5 bases from J, leaving 15 bases between. The CDR3 contains 14 residues. CDR3 sequence: CASSLRTVLETQYF. CDR3 nucleotide sequence: TGTGCCAGCAGCCTAAGGACTGTTCTGGAGACCCAGTACTTC.

This chain links TRBV7-8 with TRBJ1-1; the match to TRBD1 covers 8 bases. The germline V gene encodes CDR1 SGHVS and CDR2 FQNEAQ. The CDR3 length is 14 residues. V shed 6 bases and J 3 bases; nucleotides not matched to a gene: 6. CDR3 DNA: TGTGCCAGCAGAACCGGGACAGGCGACACTGAAGCTTTCTTT. Translation: CASRTGTGDTEAFF. Using reference TRBV7-8 and TRBJ1-1 for the parts outside the CDR3, the full variable domain is GAGVSQSPRYKVAKRGQDVALRCDPISGHVSLFWYQQALGQGPEFLTYFQNEAQLDKSGLPSDRFFAERPEGSVSTLKIQRTQQEDSAVYLCASRTGTGDTEAFFGQGTRLTVV.

The chain recombines TRBV6-5 with TRBJ2-7; TRBD2 agrees at 8 bases. The CDR3 loop spans 14 amino acids. Trimming cost V 6 bases and J 2 bases; bases outside gene matches: 6. Germline V gene lookup returns CDR1 MNHEY and CDR2 SVGAGI. CDR3 nucleotides: TGTGCCAGCAGCGGTAGCGGGACCACCTACGAGCAGTACTTC. Encoded protein: CASSGSGTTYEQYF.

This clone was seen just once. The CDR3 sequence is CSAITGDEKLFF. The CDR3 DNA reads as TGCAGCGCGATCACAGGGGACGAAAAACTGTTTTTT. This chain uses TRBV29-1 with TRBJ1-4, with 7 bases that match TRBD1. The CDR3 consists of 12 residues. Germline lookup yields CDR1 SQVTM and CDR2 ANQGSEA. The trim removed 7 bases at V and 8 bases at J, leaving 7 bases unmatched.

The J gene is TRBJ2-1, the V gene TRBV7-8; maybe TRBD2 (5 bases). The V end lost 3 bases, the J end lost 0 bases, and 15 bases lay between the germline ends. This CDR3 is 17 amino acids long. Germline values: CDR1 SGHVS, CDR2 FQNEAQ. CDR3: CASSFLSGPGSYNEQFF. In DNA form, the CDR3 reads TGTGCCAGCAGCTTCCTAAGCGGCCCGGGCTCCTACAATGAGCAGTTCTTC.